The 2 T cell receptor beta chains below all came from one sample that was sequenced in a study of T cell changes during pregnancy in multiple sclerosis. The data were produced by immunoSEQ multiplex PCR, yet TCRdb's version contains in-frame clones alone and is incomplete. The sample includes around 85,000 clones, roughly nine tenths seen only once; the top ten take roughly 3.5%. Sequences were derived from PBMCs, sampled in the first trimester of pregnancy. These receptors all stem from a female donor in good health, serving as a control in a pregnancy study. Some clones in this sample may be carry-over from other donors' samples.

The rearrangement joins TRBV19 to TRBJ2-1; D remains ambiguous. This CDR3 contains 18 residues. Trimming removed 5 bases from V and 4 bases from J, with 24 bases in between. The germline gives CDR1 LNHDA, CDR2 SQIVND (reference sequence). This CDR3 reads CASSPPIGAQPRYNEQFF. CDR3 in DNA: TGTGCCAGTAGTCCACCGATCGGAGCCCAACCTCGGTACAATGAGCAGTTCTTC.

The gene calls are TRBV5-5 and TRBJ2-7, with 8 bases aligning to TRBD1. The junction had 6 bases not matched to a gene; V was cut back by 4 bases and J by 0 bases. Per germline, CDR1 SGHKS and CDR2 YYEKEE (reference sequence). The CDR3 consists of 15 residues. In DNA, the CDR3 is TGTGCCAGCAGCCCACGACAGGGGTACTCCTACGAGCAGTACTTC. Translated, it gives CASSPRQGYSYEQYF.